The following is a T cell receptor (beta chain) sequence with its context. The V gene lost 6 bases and the J gene lost 1 base, with 9 bases spanning the gap. The CDR3 contains 13 residues. Germline V gives CDR1 SNHLY, CDR2 FYNNEI. This record comes from a study of blood T cell repertoires in COVID-19. Looking at the study overall: Italy, Spain and the United States were the sources of the convalescent and acute COVID-19 samples.

In the original workflow: Amplification from reference gene primers served as the basis for estimated nucleated cell counts. The table came from immunoSEQ multiplex PCR; TCRdb's copy has only in-frame clones and leaves some out. The V and J calls and the clone size are those of that table, but D and trimming were determined from the DNA. The table shows about 140,000 clones, with about 85% occurring only once. This TCR was sampled from a human donor with COVID-19, enrolled during active disease. The donor label of this sample is uncertain. Sequenced input: peripheral blood. The chain links TRBV2 to TRBJ1-1; D call uncertain. The CDR3 sequence is CASSFNTNTEAFF. DNA for the CDR3: TGTGCCAGCAGCTTCAACACGAACACTGAAGCTTTCTTT.